This paragraph reports one TCR beta chain. The target antigen is unknown. This CDR3 has 16 amino acids. J was trimmed by 4 bases and V by 5 bases; bases with no gene match: 11. CDR1 and CDR2 from the germline V gene are LNHDA and SQIVND (reference sequence). The sample comes from a study of monozygotic twins with cystic fibrosis. Regarding the study as a whole: The repertoire was suggested to be naive-dominated, clonality median roughly 0.0091. V usage most resembled the co-twin in 13 of 16 pairs. Monozygotic CF twins shared more identical nucleotide clonotypes than unrelated patients.

Profiling relied on immunoSEQ multiplex PCR, and the TCRdb table lists in-frame clones only, not all of them. The sample lists about 35,000 clones, roughly three fifths seen once, with 0.78% in the top ten. The clonotype originates from a girl between 5 and 17 years old with cystic fibrosis. The chain carries TRBV19 and TRBJ1-2; 9 bases fit TRBD1. Sequencing used blood. CDR3 sequence (DNA): TGTGCCAGTAGTTACGGGACAGGGTCATACGGCTATGGCTACACCTTC. This sequence encodes CASSYGTGSYGYGYTF.